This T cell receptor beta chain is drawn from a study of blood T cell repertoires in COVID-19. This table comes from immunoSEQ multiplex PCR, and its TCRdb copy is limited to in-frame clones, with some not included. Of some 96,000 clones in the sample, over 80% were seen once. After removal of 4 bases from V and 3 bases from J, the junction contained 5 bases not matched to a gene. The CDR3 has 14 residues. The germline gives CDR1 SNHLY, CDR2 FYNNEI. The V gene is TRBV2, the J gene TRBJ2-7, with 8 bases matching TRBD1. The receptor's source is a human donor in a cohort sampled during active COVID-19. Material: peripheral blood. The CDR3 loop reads CASSGQGRFYEQYF. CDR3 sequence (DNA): TGTGCCAGCAGTGGACAGGGGCGTTTCTACGAGCAGTACTTC.